This T cell receptor (beta chain) originates from a study of T cell responses to AZD1222 COVID-19 vaccine (dated by TCRdb to about 2021). General notes on the study: TCR sequencing covered 233 trial participants: 200 to 210 given two doses of AZD1222 and around 25 given two doses of MenACWY control vaccine. Enrollment into the trials was organized by age into subgroups of 18-55, 56-69 and 70-plus years, and those subgroups contained 148, 28 and 57 TCR-sequenced participants, respectively. The research as a whole found: A significant rise in spike-specific TCR breadth and depth was observed after two AZD1222 doses relative to day 0 and relative to MenACWY recipients. CD4 TCRs associated with the vaccine covered the entire spike protein, and the dominant responses were in regions 160-218 and 743-854. Participants were mostly white British, with more females than males. The authors suggested clonal diversity may have been underestimated. Conclusions about previously exposed vaccinees were limited because only six AZD1222 recipients were SARS-CoV-2 seropositive at baseline. In the small 56-69-year group, the increase in depth fell short of significance, most likely because of low power. Because no day 14 peak-response samples were available, repertoires were characterized only after the peak T cell response. Epitopes outside the regions mutated in the B.1.351 and B.1.1.7 variants were reportedly recognized by nearly half of the unique spike-specific TCRs.

The sample's time point, from its label and the paper: about 28 days (+/-7) after the second vaccine dose. AZD1222 recipients given second doses at about 4 weeks or at about 12 weeks were pooled, since spike-specific TCR depth and breadth were not found to differ between the two schedules. Vaccinee samples were obtained from the UK trials COV001 and COV002, which included a single-blind randomized controlled phase 2/3 trial of AZD1222 (ChAdOx1 nCoV-19) in healthy adults. Trial participant PBMC samples were collected at day 0 and day 28 after the second dose for TCRbeta chain sequencing. For CDR1 and CDR2, the germline V gene (reference sequence) lists LGHDT and YNNKEL. Its CDR3 holds 12 amino acids, cysteine through phenylalanine. Solely the CDR3 DNA is kept, with 36 bases framed from the first base. V was cut back by 0 bases and J by 2 bases, leaving a gap of 1 base between them. The CDR3 regions of human TCRbeta chains were analyzed by immunosequencing. On the study's bioinformatics: Repertoire TCRs were matched against a reference library of SARS-CoV-2-specific TCRs generated with the MIRA antigen-specificity platform. Breadth was defined as the fraction of unique TCRs that were SARS-CoV-2-associated, and depth was defined as the fraction of total T cells that were SARS-CoV-2-associated. Using the MIRA data, every spike-specific TCR was mapped to the spike region that the TCR reacted to and assigned to either a CD4 or a CD8 class. Log10-transformed breadth and depth values were compared by one-way ANOVA with Sidak's multiple comparisons tests. The source is immuneACCESS, and TCRdb retained only in-frame sequences with V and J called. Part of the clones is not carried over; for the studies checked, unresolved V genes explain less than half of this, and the remainder is unexplained. That table furnishes V, J and clone size, whereas the DNA furnished D and trimming. The sample records around 25,000 clones, roughly 87% of which are singletons. Around a third of the sample goes to the ten largest clones.

Comments on this clone: Its antigen is unknown. Qualities for individual bases were not recorded, and no much larger clone is one base off.

The TCR comes from an adult who received the AZD1222 COVID-19 vaccine. The chain was built from TRBV3-1 (or the pseudogene TRBV3-2) and TRBJ1-1; a confident D gene designation cannot be given. Sequencing was performed on peripheral blood, taken 28 days after the second AZD1222 dose. Here the CDR3 is given as CASSQENTEAFF. The sequenced DNA: TGTGCCAGCAGCCAAGAAAACACTGAAGCTTTCTTT.